Listed below are T cell receptor beta chains from one sample, sequenced in a study of cytomegalovirus exposure and HLA in healthy donors. Profiled with immunoSEQ multiplex PCR; TCRdb holds only in-frame clones, not every one. The repertoire holds 100,000 to 150,000 clones, with around 68% as singletons. The sample taken for sequencing was PBMCs. These receptors came from a man in his forties in good health and CMV-seropositive. Each CDR3 is given with its conserved first and last residue. The D gene is left open where the match is weak. Only part of the rows carry a size: once, few, many, or a class if the clone is expanded.

clone size | J gene | D gene | V gene | CDR3 protein | CDR3 DNA
NA | TRBJ2-7 | NA | TRBV11-2 | CASLGASTYEQYF | TGTGCCAGCTTGGGGGCGTCCACCTACGAGCAGTACTTC
NA | TRBJ2-7 | NA | TRBV6-1 | CASRAGTPTYEQYF | TGTGCCAGCAGGGCCGGGACACCTACCTACGAGCAGTACTTC
NA | TRBJ2-7 | NA | TRBV25-1 | CASSGTPYEQYF | TGTGCCAGCAGCGGGACTCCGTACGAGCAGTACTTC
few | TRBJ1-3 | NA | TRBV19 | CASSIREYSGNTIYF | TGTGCCAGTAGTATACGCGAATACTCTGGAAACACCATATATTTT
NA | TRBJ2-7 | NA | TRBV7-9 | CASSLGAGRGHNPLEQYF | TGTGCCAGCAGCTTAGGGGCCGGTAGGGGACATAACCCCCTCGAGCAGTACTTC
NA | TRBJ1-5 | TRBD1 | TRBV4-2 | CASSPQGASPPNQPQHF | TGTGCCAGCAGCCCCCAGGGGGCGAGTCCCCCCAATCAGCCCCAGCATTTT
NA | TRBJ1-4 | NA | TRBV27 | CASSSGGFNEKLFF | TGTGCCAGCAGTTCTGGGGGCTTTAATGAAAAACTGTTTTTT
NA | TRBJ2-4 | TRBD2 | TRBV28 | CASSLFGGSRAKNIQYF | TGTGCCAGCAGTTTATTCGGCGGGAGTCGCGCCAAAAACATTCAGTACTTC
NA | TRBJ1-2 | NA | TRBV2 | CASSGAEYGYTF | TGTGCCAGCAGTGGGGCAGAGTATGGCTACACCTTC
NA | TRBJ1-2 | TRBD1 | TRBV6-1 | CASSGGDRALHGYTF | TGTGCCAGCAGTGGAGGGGACAGGGCTCTCCATGGCTACACCTTC
NA | TRBJ1-4 | TRBD1 | TRBV2 | CASSPTGVRATNEKLFF | TGTGCCAGCAGTCCGACAGGGGTCCGCGCAACTAATGAAAAACTGTTTTTT
NA | TRBJ2-7 | TRBD1 | TRBV6-1 | CASSERQGLEQYF | TGTGCCAGCAGTGAGAGACAGGGCCTCGAGCAGTACTTC
NA | TRBJ1-4 | NA | TRBV27 | CASSGRGTNEKLFF | TGTGCGAGCTCGGGCAGGGGAACTAATGAAAAACTGTTTTTT
NA | TRBJ2-3 | NA | TRBV27 | CASRILGSTDTQYF | TGTGCCAGCAGGATACTAGGATCCACAGATACGCAGTATTTT
once | TRBJ2-3 | NA | TRBV6-6 | CASSYRREDTQYF | TGTGCCAGCAGTTATCGCAGGGAAGATACGCAGTATTTT
NA | TRBJ2-3 | NA | TRBV25-1 | CASSESYRADTQYF | TGTGCCAGCAGTGAATCATACAGGGCAGATACGCAGTATTTT
NA | TRBJ2-3 | NA | TRBV4-1 | CASSQDWPQTDTQYF | TGCGCCAGCAGCCAAGATTGGCCACAAACAGATACGCAGTATTTT
NA | TRBJ2-7 | NA | TRBV4-1 | CASSQSQSAYEQYF | TGCGCCAGCAGCCAAAGTCAGAGCGCCTACGAGCAGTACTTC
NA | TRBJ1-5 | TRBD1 | TRBV19 | CASSLTGEGQLQHF | TGTGCCAGTAGCCTCACAGGGGAAGGTCAGCTCCAGCATTTT
NA | TRBJ2-3 | NA | TRBV27 | CASSLFKIKPSDTQYF | TGTGCCAGCAGTTTATTCAAGATTAAGCCCTCAGATACGCAGTATTTT
NA | TRBJ1-1 | TRBD1 | TRBV7-8 | CASSSRTGSLNTEAFF | TGTGCCAGCAGCTCTCGGACAGGGAGCTTGAACACTGAAGCTTTCTTT
few | TRBJ2-6 | TRBD1 | TRBV4-1 | CASSQSDRAGANVLTF | TGCGCCAGCAGCCAATCGGACAGGGCTGGGGCCAACGTCCTGACTTTC
NA | TRBJ2-7 | TRBD2 | TRBV5-4 | CASSPGLVGYEQYF | TGTGCCAGCAGCCCCGGACTAGTAGGGTACGAGCAGTACTTC
NA | TRBJ2-7 | NA | TRBV28 | CASRPGGQGNEQYF | TGTGCCAGCAGGCCTGGGGGTCAGGGGAACGAGCAGTACTTC
NA | TRBJ2-3 | NA | TRBV11-1 | CASSLRGGGGEVTDTQYF | TGTGCCAGCAGCCTCCGGGGGGGAGGGGGCGAAGTTACAGATACGCAGTATTTT
NA | TRBJ2-3 | TRBD2 | TRBV5-6 | CASSALRERAADTQYF | TGTGCCAGCAGCGCCTTGCGGGAGCGGGCGGCAGATACGCAGTATTTT
few | TRBJ2-5 | NA | TRBV27 | CASSLRLGATTQYF | TGTGCCAGCAGTTTACGGTTGGGGGCGACGACCCAGTACTTC
NA | TRBJ2-2 | TRBD2 | TRBV9 | CASSIGGSSGELFF | TGTGCCAGCAGCATAGGCGGGAGCTCCGGGGAGCTGTTTTTT
few | TRBJ1-2 | TRBD1 | TRBV6-5 | CASSYLGTGYGYTF | TGTGCCAGCAGCTACCTTGGGACAGGATATGGCTACACCTTC
NA | TRBJ1-5 | NA | TRBV4-2 | CASSQEIVGGPQHF | TGTGCCAGCAGCCAAGAAATAGTCGGGGGGCCCCAGCATTTT
NA | TRBJ1-1 | NA | TRBV13 | CASGTVNTEAFF | TGTGCCAGCGGCACAGTGAACACTGAAGCTTTCTTT
NA | TRBJ2-7 | TRBD1 | TRBV5-1 | CASSLARDRDSEQYF | TGCGCCAGCAGCCTGGCACGGGACAGGGACTCCGAGCAGTACTTC
few | TRBJ2-7 | TRBD1 | TRBV5-8 | CASSLRPGQGAYEQYF | TGTGCCAGCAGCTTGCGTCCGGGACAGGGGGCTTACGAGCAGTACTTC
once | TRBJ2-5 | NA | TRBV5-4 | CASSPNQETQYF | TGTGCCAGCAGCCCAAACCAAGAGACCCAGTACTTC
NA | TRBJ1-1 | NA | TRBV25-1 | CASSRGSEAFF | TGTGCCAGCAGTCGGGGGAGCGAAGCTTTCTTT
NA | TRBJ2-5 | TRBD2 | TRBV6-6 | CASSYGAGGPQTQYF | TGTGCCAGCAGTTACGGGGCGGGAGGGCCACAGACCCAGTACTTC
NA | TRBJ1-6 | NA | TRBV10-2 | CASSDQGSNSPLHF | TGCGCCAGCAGTGACCAGGGGAGTAATTCACCCCTCCACTTT
NA | TRBJ1-1 | NA | TRBV7-6 | CASSLGISQGITEAFF | TGTGCCAGCAGCTTAGGGATCTCACAGGGTATCACTGAAGCTTTCTTT
NA | TRBJ2-7 | TRBD2 | TRBV4-2 | CASSQGQLAGGREQYF | TGTGCCAGCAGCCAAGGCCAACTAGCGGGGGGCCGTGAGCAGTACTTC
NA | TRBJ2-1 | NA | TRBV28 | CASTHGGDSYNEQFF | TGTGCCAGCACCCATGGCGGGGACTCCTACAATGAGCAGTTCTTC
NA | TRBJ1-5 | NA | TRBV27 | CASSLEGGSNQPQHF | TGTGCCAGCAGTTTAGAGGGAGGGAGCAATCAGCCCCAGCATTTT
NA | TRBJ1-6 | TRBD1 | TRBV5-6 | CASSLRDRGSPLHF | TGTGCCAGCAGCCTCCGGGACAGGGGTTCACCCCTCCACTTT
NA | TRBJ2-7 | NA | TRBV5-6 | CASSLYRTAGPYEQYF | TGTGCCAGCAGCTTGTACAGGACCGCAGGCCCCTACGAGCAGTACTTC
NA | TRBJ2-3 | TRBD2 | TRBV2 | CASSDSLAGGTDTQYF | TGTGCCAGCAGCGACTCACTAGCGGGGGGGACAGATACGCAGTATTTT
NA | TRBJ1-2 | TRBD1 | TRBV7-9 | CASSPFPGQGEDGYTF | TGTGCCAGCAGCCCCTTTCCGGGACAGGGGGAAGATGGCTACACCTTC
NA | TRBJ2-3 | TRBD2 | TRBV7-9 | CASSSGTSGISTDTQYF | TGTGCCAGCAGCTCCGGGACTAGCGGGATAAGCACAGATACGCAGTATTTT
NA | TRBJ2-1 | TRBD2 | TRBV5-1 | CASSLVSGTYNEQFF | TGCGCCAGCAGCTTGGTGAGCGGGACCTACAATGAGCAGTTCTTC
NA | TRBJ1-1 | NA | TRBV27 | CASSQGGTNTEAFF | TGTGCCAGCAGTCAAGGAGGGACGAACACTGAAGCTTTCTTT
NA | TRBJ2-3 | TRBD1 | TRBV7-9 | CASSLGDRGPPTDTQYF | TGTGCCAGCAGCTTAGGGGACAGGGGGCCCCCCACAGATACGCAGTATTTT
NA | TRBJ2-5 | TRBD1 | TRBV18 | CASSPRRFGQGGETQYF | TGTGCCAGCTCACCACGAAGGTTCGGACAGGGGGGGGAGACCCAGTACTTC
NA | TRBJ2-7 | NA | TRBV4-2 | CASSHTGAGAGEQYF | TGTGCCAGCAGCCACACCGGGGCAGGGGCCGGCGAGCAGTACTTC
NA | TRBJ1-2 | TRBD1 | TRBV6-5 | CASSSAGGANYGYTF | TGTGCCAGCTCTAGCGCAGGGGGCGCAAACTATGGCTACACCTTC
NA | TRBJ1-1 | TRBD1 | TRBV14 | CASSLRTGGNTEAFF | TGTGCCAGCAGCCTCAGGACAGGGGGGAACACTGAAGCTTTCTTT
once | TRBJ2-3 | TRBD2 | TRBV7-3 | CASSSLLAGGGTDTQYF | TGTGCCAGCAGCTCGCTCTTAGCGGGAGGAGGCACAGATACGCAGTATTTT